Presented here are 28 T cell receptor beta chains from one specimen sequenced in a study of CD8+ T cells in alopecia areata. Sequencing used cDNA as its template, made by extracting RNA and reverse transcribing it. TCRdb's copy holds only in-frame clones and misses some; the assay was immunoSEQ multiplex PCR. This sample yields around 35,000 clones, of which roughly 50% are seen a single time; around two fifths belongs to the top ten. Material: NKG2D-high CD8+ T cells sorted from blood. The source of these receptors is a human donor with alopecia areata.

The chain joins TRBV13 to TRBJ1-2; no reliable D call. V dropped 5 bases and J dropped 4 bases, with 8 bases sitting between them. Germline loops: CDR1 PRHDT, CDR2 FYEKMQ (reference sequence). This CDR3 is 12 amino acids long. The CDR3 loop reads CASSPRGYGYTF. CDR3 bases: TGTGCCAGCAGCCCTCGAGGCTATGGCTACACCTTC.

The chain links TRBV2 to TRBJ2-5; TRBD1 or TRBD2 may be the D gene (6 bases each). The V and J ends lost 8 bases and 4 bases respectively, with 11 bases between them. The CDR3 is 12 residues long. CDR1 is SNHLY and CDR2 is FYNNEI in the germline V gene. CDR3 region: CASEGGPETQYF. The CDR3 DNA reads as TGTGCCAGCGAAGGGGGGCCAGAGACCCAGTACTTC.

This clone appeared a few times. CDR3 amino acids: CASSVAGSGEQYF. DNA for the CDR3: TGTGCCAGCAGCGTAGCAGGGTCGGGCGAGCAGTACTTC. The chain carries TRBV9 and TRBJ2-7; perhaps TRBD1 as D (5 bases). The germline V gene encodes CDR1 SGDLS and CDR2 YYNGEE. This CDR3 region has 13 residues. The V and J ends lost 0 bases and 6 bases respectively, with 10 bases between them.

The V gene is TRBV7-2, the J gene TRBJ2-7, with D unresolved. V was clipped by 3 bases and J by 4 bases, with 10 bases between them. Germline CDR1 reads SGHTA; CDR2 reads FQGNSA. The CDR3 is 13 residues long. The CDR3 sequence is CASSFPPPYEQYF. CDR3 DNA: TGTGCCAGCAGCTTTCCCCCACCTTACGAGCAGTACTTC.

This clone was picked up one time. This chain links TRBV4-3 with TRBJ1-2, with D possibly matching TRBD1 (5 bases). Between the trimmed V and J ends, which lost 0 bases and 6 bases, there was a span of 14 bases. The CDR3 consists of 15 residues. Looked up from germline, CDR1 is LGHNA and CDR2 is YSLEER. Here the CDR3 DNA reads TGCGCCAGCAGCCAAGATATCGCGGCAGGGAATGGCTACACCTTC. Protein product: CASSQDIAAGNGYTF.

The chain is built from TRBV5-1 and TRBJ1-2, with 8 bases that match TRBD1. The CDR3 runs to 16 residues. CDR1 is SGHRS, CDR2 YFSETQ, per germline. Trimming took 5 bases from V and 8 from J; bases not matched to a gene: 17. DNA for the CDR3: TGCGCCAGCAGTGAAGAGCTGGGACAGGCGTTCGGGGGCTACACCTTC. Its translation: CASSEELGQAFGGYTF.

V gene TRBV29-1 combines with J gene TRBJ2-7; D is perhaps TRBD1 (6 bases). The CDR3 is 14 residues long. Germline values: CDR1 SQVTM, CDR2 ANQGSEA. With 3 bases removed from V and 4 bases from J, the gap between germline ends came to 16 bases. DNA of the CDR3: TGCAGCGTTGAGGTCCCGGACAGCAGTTACGAGCAGTACTTC. Amino acid sequence: CSVEVPDSSYEQYF.

The V call is TRBV2, the J call TRBJ2-5; weak D call: TRBD2 (5 bases). This CDR3 contains 15 residues. Looked up from germline, CDR1 is SNHLY and CDR2 is FYNNEI. V lost 7 bases, J lost 1 base, and 16 bases lay in between. The CDR3 region is CASILLPGSQETQYF. CDR3 nucleotides: TGTGCCAGCATCTTACTGCCGGGGAGCCAAGAGACCCAGTACTTC.

The gene calls are TRBV4-3 and TRBJ1-1; no clear D gene. This CDR3 is 15 amino acids long. The germline gives CDR1 LGHNA, CDR2 YSLEER. V lost 0 bases to trimming and J lost 0 bases, with 8 bases between them. The CDR3 sequence is CASSQDGQMNTEAFF. The CDR3 nucleotides are TGCGCCAGCAGCCAAGACGGTCAGATGAACACTGAAGCTTTCTTT.

The chain combines TRBV19 with TRBJ2-7; maybe TRBD1 (6 bases). Germline lookup yields CDR1 LNHDA and CDR2 SQIVND (reference sequence). The CDR3 sequence is 13 residues long. V dropped 7 bases and J dropped 5 bases, with 15 bases sitting between them. The CDR3 DNA follows: TGTGCCAGTAATTCGGACAGTCGGAACGAGCAGTACTTC. Its translation is CASNSDSRNEQYF.

The rearrangement uses TRBV6-1 and TRBJ1-1, with TRBD1 identical over 7 bases. Looked up from germline, CDR1 is MNHNS and CDR2 is SASEGT. Trimming at V came to 4 bases and at J to 6 bases, leaving 20 bases not matched to a gene. This CDR3 spans 18 amino acids. The DNA for the CDR3 is TGTGCCAGCAGTGGGCTTCCGAAGTCCGGACAGGCGACGGCTGAAGCTTTCTTT. It translates to CASSGLPKSGQATAEAFF.

The chain carries TRBV7-9 and TRBJ2-1, with unresolved D. Trimming took off 1 base at V and 2 bases at J, with 12 bases between the two ends. The CDR3 covers 16 residues. Germline V CDR1 and CDR2: SEHNR, FQNEAQ (reference sequence). CDR3 region: CASSLDLQHPYNEQFF. The CDR3 nucleotides are TGTGCCAGCAGCTTAGACCTCCAGCACCCCTACAATGAGCAGTTCTTC.

The rearrangement joins TRBV4-1 to TRBJ2-7, with TRBD2 identical over 10 bases. The CDR3 has 14 amino acids. V lost 3 bases to trimming and J lost 5 bases; unmatched junction nucleotides: 4. Germline CDR1 reads MGHRA; CDR2 reads YSYEKL. The CDR3 spells CASSHRSGRDEQYF. The CDR3 DNA is TGCGCCAGCAGCCACAGGAGCGGGAGGGACGAGCAGTACTTC.

This sequence joins TRBV7-9 and TRBJ2-7; D is undetermined. This CDR3 comprises 12 residues. Trimming took 5 bases from V and 3 from J, leaving 8 bases between them. Germline loops: CDR1 SEHNR, CDR2 FQNEAQ (reference sequence). CDR3 amino acids: CASSPTLYEQYF. In DNA, the CDR3 is TGTGCCAGCAGCCCGACACTCTACGAGCAGTACTTC.

The CDR3 loop reads CASSHPRGENGYTF. The CDR3 DNA follows: TGCGCCAGCAGCCACCCCAGGGGCGAGAATGGCTACACCTTC. The chain carries TRBV5-1 and TRBJ1-2; TRBD1 might be the D (6 bases). The CDR3 has 14 amino acids. V lost 4 bases and J lost 6, with 16 bases in between. The germline V gene encodes CDR1 SGHRS and CDR2 YFSETQ. Looking up the rest from reference TRBV5-1 and TRBJ1-2 gives the full variable domain: KAGVTQTPRYLIKTRGQQVTLSCSPISGHRSVSWYQQTPGQGLQFLFEYFSETQRNKGNFPGRFSGRQFSNSRSEMNVSTLELGDSALYLCASSHPRGENGYTFGSGTRLTVV.

The CDR3 nucleotides read TGTGCCAGCAGGCGACTAGCCCACCTAGACTACAATGAGCAGTTCTTC. Amino acid sequence: CASRRLAHLDYNEQFF. The rearrangement uses TRBV7-2 and TRBJ2-1; 7 bases map to TRBD2. With 6 bases clipped from V and 3 bases from J, the junction kept 11 bases outside the gene matches. CDR1 and CDR2 (germline): SGHTA, FQGNSA. The CDR3 has 16 residues.

The gene calls are TRBV5-6 and TRBJ1-2; 10 bases match TRBD1. CDR3 length: 14 amino acids. CDR1 and CDR2 from the germline V gene are SGHDT and YYEEEE. The J segment lost 7 bases and the V segment lost 0 bases, leaving 3 bases of the junction unmatched. The CDR3 DNA reads as TGTGCCAGCAGCTTGGGGACAGGGGGTTTTGGCTACACCTTC. Protein: CASSLGTGGFGYTF.

This sequence joins TRBV4-1 and TRBJ1-2; D is unclear. Germline loops: CDR1 MGHRA, CDR2 YSYEKL. The CDR3 sequence is 10 residues long. Trimming took 8 bases from V and 8 from J, leaving 9 bases between them. The CDR3 DNA is TGCGCCAGCGGCAAGGACGGCTACACCTTC. Translation gives CASGKDGYTF.

This clone came up a few times. V and J are TRBV2 and TRBJ1-1; tentative D call: TRBD1 (5 bases). In germline, CDR1 is SNHLY, CDR2 FYNNEI. The CDR3 spans 11 residues. Between the trimmed V and J ends, which lost 8 bases and 4 bases, there was a span of 8 bases. CDR3 sequence: CASFGGTEAFF. CDR3 coding DNA: TGTGCCAGCTTCGGGGGCACTGAAGCTTTCTTT.

V gene TRBV28 combines with J gene TRBJ2-3; D is perhaps TRBD1 (6 bases). The ends were cut back, 5 bases at V and 0 bases at J, with 12 bases in the middle. Germline-derived CDR1 and CDR2 are MDHEN and SYDVKM. This CDR3 region has 15 residues. Written as DNA, the CDR3 is TGTGCCAGCAGTCCTTGGGACACTAGCACAGATACGCAGTATTTT. Amino acid sequence: CASSPWDTSTDTQYF. Full variable domain (rest looked up from reference TRBV28 and TRBJ2-3): DVKVTQSSRYLVKRTGEKVFLECVQDMDHENMFWYRQDPGLGLRLIYFSYDVKMKEKGDIPEGYSVSREKKERFSLILESASTNQTSMYLCASSPWDTSTDTQYFGPGTRLTVL.

This chain links TRBV9 with TRBJ2-5, with D tentatively TRBD2 (6 bases). The germline V and J ends were trimmed by 4 bases and 2 bases, with 12 bases remaining between them. This CDR3 has 14 residues. CDR1 is SGDLS, CDR2 YYNGEE, per germline. CDR3: CASSPAGLQETQYF. The DNA for the CDR3 is TGTGCCAGCAGCCCTGCGGGATTACAAGAGACCCAGTACTTC. The full variable domain, with the rest looked up from reference TRBV9 and TRBJ2-5, is DSGVTQTPKHLITATGQRVTLRCSPRSGDLSVYWYQQSLDQGLQFLIQYYNGEERAKGNILERFSAQQFPDLHSELNLSSLELGDSALYFCASSPAGLQETQYFGPGTRLLVL.

This clone showed up just a few times. V is TRBV4-3 and J is TRBJ1-6; 7 bases match TRBD1. The CDR3 runs 16 residues. V shed 1 base, J shed 10 bases, and the junction held 10 bases outside the gene matches. Germline V gives CDR1 LGHNA, CDR2 YSLEER. The CDR3: CASSQASTGSDSPLHF. CDR3 in DNA: TGCGCCAGCAGCCAAGCCTCGACAGGGTCTGACTCACCCCTCCACTTT.

A few counts support this clone. V usage is TRBV28 and J usage is TRBJ2-7; D not resolved. CDR1 and CDR2 (germline): MDHEN, SYDVKM. CDR3 length: 12 amino acids. Deletions cut 8 bases from V and 7 bases from J, with 15 bases between. CDR3 bases: TGTGCCAGCTATGACTGGCCTCGGGAGCAGTACTTC. This encodes CASYDWPREQYF.

This clone occurred a few times. This rearrangement joins TRBV29-1 to TRBJ2-7, with D possibly TRBD1 on 6 matching bases. Per germline, CDR1 SQVTM and CDR2 ANQGSEA. Trimming took 3 bases from V and 4 from J, leaving 10 bases between them. The CDR3 is 12 amino acids. The CDR3 DNA reads as TGCAGCGTTGAGGGGGCAGCATACGAGCAGTACTTC. This codes for CSVEGAAYEQYF.

V usage is TRBV29-1 and J usage is TRBJ1-2, with 9 bases that match TRBD1. CDR3 size: 13 residues. Germline V CDR1 and CDR2: SQVTM, ANQGSEA. The V segment lost 7 bases and the J segment 4 bases; nucleotides outside the gene matches: 7. The CDR3 is CSGWTGDFYGYTF. In DNA form, the CDR3 reads TGCAGCGGATGGACAGGGGATTTCTATGGCTACACCTTC.

CDR3 sequence reads: CASSLLAGGNNEQFF. The CDR3 nucleotides are TGCGCCAGCAGCCTTCTAGCGGGGGGGAACAATGAGCAGTTCTTC. The chain combines TRBV4-3 with TRBJ2-1; TRBD2 matches at 12 bases. This CDR3 contains 15 residues. V lost 4 bases, J lost 5 bases, and 3 bases stayed unmatched. Germline values: CDR1 LGHNA, CDR2 YSLEER.

This chain joins TRBV9 and TRBJ2-5, with TRBD2 as a possible D gene (6 bases). Germline-derived CDR1 and CDR2 are SGDLS and YYNGEE. The CDR3 contains 15 residues. Trimming cost V 0 bases and J 4 bases, with 13 bases left between them. Written as DNA, the CDR3 is TGTGCCAGCAGCGTAGAGGAGGGGAGAGGAGAGACCCAGTACTTC. It specifies CASSVEEGRGETQYF. The variable domain in full, completed from reference TRBV9 and TRBJ2-5, reads DSGVTQTPKHLITATGQRVTLRCSPRSGDLSVYWYQQSLDQGLQFLIQYYNGEERAKGNILERFSAQQFPDLHSELNLSSLELGDSALYFCASSVEEGRGETQYFGPGTRLLVL.

The chain employs TRBV4-3 and TRBJ2-7; tentative D call: TRBD2 (6 bases). This CDR3 spans 15 amino acids. Trimming left V 0 bases short and J 5 bases short, with 14 bases between. The germline V gene encodes CDR1 LGHNA and CDR2 YSLEER. CDR3 bases: TGCGCCAGCAGCCAAGATATGGGGGGAATCGACGAGCAGTACTTC. Its protein is CASSQDMGGIDEQYF.